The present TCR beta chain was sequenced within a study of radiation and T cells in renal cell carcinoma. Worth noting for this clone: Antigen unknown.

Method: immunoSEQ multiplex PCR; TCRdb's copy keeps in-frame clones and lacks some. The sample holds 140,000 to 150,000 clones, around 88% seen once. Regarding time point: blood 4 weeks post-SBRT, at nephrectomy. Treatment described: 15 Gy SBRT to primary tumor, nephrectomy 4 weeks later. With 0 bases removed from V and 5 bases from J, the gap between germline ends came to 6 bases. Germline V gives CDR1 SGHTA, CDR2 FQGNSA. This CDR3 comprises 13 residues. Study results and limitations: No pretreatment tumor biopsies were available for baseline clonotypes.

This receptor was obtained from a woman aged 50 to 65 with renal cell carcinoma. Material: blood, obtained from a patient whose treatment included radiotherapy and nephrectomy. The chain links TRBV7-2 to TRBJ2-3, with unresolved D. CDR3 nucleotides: TGTGCCAGCAGCTTAGCGGTCGGAGATACGCAGTATTTT. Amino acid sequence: CASSLAVGDTQYF.